This T cell receptor (beta chain) was profiled in a study of T cell responses to AZD1222 COVID-19 vaccine. The CDR3 covers 15 residues. The germline CDR1 and CDR2 sequences are MNHEY and SVGAGI. With 4 bases removed from V and 3 bases from J, the gap between germline ends came to 16 bases. Remarks on this clone: Its matching antigen is unknown.

Study-wide results and caveats: The study found Spike-specific TCR breadth and depth rose after two AZD1222 doses. The span of vaccine-associated CD4 TCRs extended across spike, with dominance at 160-218 and 743-854.

TCRdb's table, derived via immunoSEQ multiplex PCR, lists solely in-frame clones and lacks some. The sample holds about 92,000 clones, roughly 88% seen once. The starting material was peripheral blood, obtained on day 0 of AZD1222 vaccination. The chain couples TRBV6-5 to TRBJ2-7; a possible D gene is TRBD1 (6 bases). The receptor comes from an adult in good health. DNA of the CDR3: TGTGCCAGCAGTTCCCGACAGGACCCTATCTACGAGCAGTACTTC. This codes for CASSSRQDPIYEQYF.